Listed here is a single T cell receptor beta chain. Antigen specificity is unknown. These data originate in a study of T cells after yellow fever vaccination. Study-wide points: Weaker, the secondary response had a peak occurring faster, on day 5 versus 15.

TCRdb passed the 5' RACE reads through MiXCR, listing each CDR3 protein once. The sample lists approximately 350,000 distinct CDR3 sequences, under 14% seen once, with 18% in the top ten. This sample comprised PBMCs, obtained on the day of the first yellow fever vaccination. The source of this sequence is a man between 18 and 29 years old who received the YFV17D yellow fever vaccine.

The CDR3 coding sequence is TGTGCCAGCAGTTTAGCGCTTGGGACGCCCACCCAAAACATTCAGTACTTC. This sequence encodes CASSLALGTPTQNIQYF. The chain carries TRBV12-3 or TRBV12-4 and TRBJ2-4; D assignment may be TRBD1 or TRBD2 (5 bases each). This CDR3 is 17 amino acids long. Trimming stripped 0 bases from V and 5 bases from J, with 17 bases between.